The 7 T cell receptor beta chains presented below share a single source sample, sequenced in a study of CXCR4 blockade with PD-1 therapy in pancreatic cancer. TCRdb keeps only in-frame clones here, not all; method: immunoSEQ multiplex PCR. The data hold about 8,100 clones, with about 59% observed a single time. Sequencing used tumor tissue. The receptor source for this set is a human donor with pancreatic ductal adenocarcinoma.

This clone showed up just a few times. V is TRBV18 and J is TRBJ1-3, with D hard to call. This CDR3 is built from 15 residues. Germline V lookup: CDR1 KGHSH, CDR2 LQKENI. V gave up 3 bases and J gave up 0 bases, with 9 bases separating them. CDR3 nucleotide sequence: TGTGCCAGCTCACCCGACACCGTCTCTGGAAACACCATATATTTT. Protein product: CASSPDTVSGNTIYF.

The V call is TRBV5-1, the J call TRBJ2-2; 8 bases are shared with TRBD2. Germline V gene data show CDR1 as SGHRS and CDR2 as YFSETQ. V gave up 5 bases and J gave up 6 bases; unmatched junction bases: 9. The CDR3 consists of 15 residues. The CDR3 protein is CASSRRGASAGELFF. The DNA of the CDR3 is TGCGCCAGCAGTAGGCGGGGGGCGTCAGCCGGGGAGCTGTTTTTT.

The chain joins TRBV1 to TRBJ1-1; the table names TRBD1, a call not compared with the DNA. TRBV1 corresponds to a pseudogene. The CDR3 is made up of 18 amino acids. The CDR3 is CASSQDRLTGQVNTEAFF. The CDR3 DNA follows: TGCGCCAGCAGCCAAGATCGGTTGACGGGACAGGTGAACACTGAAGCTTTCTTT.

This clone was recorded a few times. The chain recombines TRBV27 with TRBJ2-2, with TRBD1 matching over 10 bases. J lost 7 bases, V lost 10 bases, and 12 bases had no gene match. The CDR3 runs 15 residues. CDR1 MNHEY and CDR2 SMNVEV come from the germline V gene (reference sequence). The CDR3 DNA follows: TGTGCCACCACTGCCGGGACAGGGGTCTACGGGGAGCTGTTTTTT. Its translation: CATTAGTGVYGELFF.

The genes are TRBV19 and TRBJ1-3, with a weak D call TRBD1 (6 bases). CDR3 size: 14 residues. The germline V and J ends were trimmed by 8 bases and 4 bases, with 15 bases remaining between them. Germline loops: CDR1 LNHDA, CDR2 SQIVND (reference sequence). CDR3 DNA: TGTGCCAGTCGGGCAGGGACAACCGGAAACACCATATATTTT. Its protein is CASRAGTTGNTIYF.

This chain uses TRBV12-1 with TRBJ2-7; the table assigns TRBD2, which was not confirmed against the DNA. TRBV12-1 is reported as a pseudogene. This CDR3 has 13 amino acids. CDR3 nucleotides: TGTGCCAGCAGCTTCGTAGGCGGGGACGAGCAGTACTTC. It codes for CASSFVGGDEQYF.

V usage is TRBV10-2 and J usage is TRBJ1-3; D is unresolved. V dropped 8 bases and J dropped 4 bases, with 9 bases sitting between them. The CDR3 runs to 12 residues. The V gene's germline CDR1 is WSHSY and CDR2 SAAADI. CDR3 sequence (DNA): TGCGCCAGCGGCTTTGACGGAAACACCATATATTTT. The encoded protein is CASGFDGNTIYF.